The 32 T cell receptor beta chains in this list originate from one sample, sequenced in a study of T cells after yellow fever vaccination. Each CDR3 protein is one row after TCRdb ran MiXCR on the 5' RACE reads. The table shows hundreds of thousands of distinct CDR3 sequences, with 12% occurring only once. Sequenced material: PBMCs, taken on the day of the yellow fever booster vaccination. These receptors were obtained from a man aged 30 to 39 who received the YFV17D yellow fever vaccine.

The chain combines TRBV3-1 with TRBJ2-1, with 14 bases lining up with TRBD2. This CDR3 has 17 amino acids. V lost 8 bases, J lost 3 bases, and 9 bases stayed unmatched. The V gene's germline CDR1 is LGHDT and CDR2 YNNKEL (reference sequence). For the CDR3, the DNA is TGTGCCAGCTGCCTACGGACTAGCGGGAGGAACTACAATGAGCAGTTCTTC. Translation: CASCLRTSGRNYNEQFF.

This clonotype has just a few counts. The CDR3 coding sequence is TGCAGTGCTAGACGGACTAGCGGGAGCGAGCAGTACTTC. This codes for CSARRTSGSEQYF. This chain links TRBV20-1 with TRBJ2-7; 13 nucleotides line up with TRBD2. Germline trimming cut 2 bases from V and 6 bases from J; bases unmatched to any gene: 1. CDR3 length: 13 amino acids. Germline CDR1 reads DFQATT; CDR2 reads SNEGSKA (reference sequence).

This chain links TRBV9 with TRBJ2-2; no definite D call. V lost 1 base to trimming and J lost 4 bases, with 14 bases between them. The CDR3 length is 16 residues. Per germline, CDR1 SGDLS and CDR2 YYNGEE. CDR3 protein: CASSVSGSLGTGELFF. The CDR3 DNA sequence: TGTGCCAGCAGCGTATCTGGTAGCTTGGGCACCGGGGAGCTGTTTTTT.

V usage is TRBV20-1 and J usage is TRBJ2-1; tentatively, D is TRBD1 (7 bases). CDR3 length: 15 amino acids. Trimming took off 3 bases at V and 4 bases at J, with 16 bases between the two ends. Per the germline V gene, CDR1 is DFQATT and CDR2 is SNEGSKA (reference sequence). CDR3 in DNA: TGCAGTGCTAGCCCAGCAGGGGGGAAATACAATGAGCAGTTCTTC. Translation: CSASPAGGKYNEQFF.

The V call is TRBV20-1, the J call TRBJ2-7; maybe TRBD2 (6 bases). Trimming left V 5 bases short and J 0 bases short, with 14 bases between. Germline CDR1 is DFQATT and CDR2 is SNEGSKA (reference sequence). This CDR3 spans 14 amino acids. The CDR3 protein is CSASPRGLSYEQYF. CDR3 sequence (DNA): TGCAGTGCTTCCCCCCGGGGACTCTCCTACGAGCAGTACTTC.

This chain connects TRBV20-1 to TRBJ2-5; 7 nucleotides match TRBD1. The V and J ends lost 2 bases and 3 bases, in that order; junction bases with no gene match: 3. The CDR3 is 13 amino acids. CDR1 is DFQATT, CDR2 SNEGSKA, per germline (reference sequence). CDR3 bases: TGCAGTGCTAGAAGGGACAGAAAAGAGACCCAGTACTTC. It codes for CSARRDRKETQYF.

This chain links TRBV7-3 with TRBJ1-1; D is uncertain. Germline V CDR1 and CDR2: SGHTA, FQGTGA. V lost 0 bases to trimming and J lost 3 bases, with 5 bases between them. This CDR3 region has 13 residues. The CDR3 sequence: CASSLTTDTEAFF. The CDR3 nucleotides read TGTGCCAGCAGCTTAACCACCGACACTGAAGCTTTCTTT.

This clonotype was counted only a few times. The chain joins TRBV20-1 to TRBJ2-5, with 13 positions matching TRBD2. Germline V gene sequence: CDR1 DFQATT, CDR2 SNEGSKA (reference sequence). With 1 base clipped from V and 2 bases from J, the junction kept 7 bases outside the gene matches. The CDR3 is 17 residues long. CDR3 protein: CSARGGTSGTEQETQYF. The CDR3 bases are TGCAGTGCTAGAGGGGGGACTAGCGGGACCGAGCAAGAGACCCAGTACTTC.

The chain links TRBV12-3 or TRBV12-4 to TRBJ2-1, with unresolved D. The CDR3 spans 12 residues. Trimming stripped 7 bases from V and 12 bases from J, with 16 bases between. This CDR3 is CASTRPSLAQFF. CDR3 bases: TGTGCCAGCACCCGCCCTAGTTTAGCGCAGTTCTTC.

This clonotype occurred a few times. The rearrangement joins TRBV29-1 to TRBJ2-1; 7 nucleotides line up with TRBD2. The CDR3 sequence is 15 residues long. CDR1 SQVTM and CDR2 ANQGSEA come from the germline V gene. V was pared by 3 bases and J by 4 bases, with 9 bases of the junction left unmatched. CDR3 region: CSVDLQPGGYNEQFF. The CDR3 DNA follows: TGCAGCGTTGACCTACAGCCCGGGGGGTACAATGAGCAGTTCTTC.

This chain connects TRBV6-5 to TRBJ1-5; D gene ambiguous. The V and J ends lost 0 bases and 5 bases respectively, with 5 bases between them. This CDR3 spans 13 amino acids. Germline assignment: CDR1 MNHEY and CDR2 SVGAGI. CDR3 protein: CASSYSVDQPQHF. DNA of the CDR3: TGTGCCAGCAGTTACTCGGTGGATCAGCCCCAGCATTTT.

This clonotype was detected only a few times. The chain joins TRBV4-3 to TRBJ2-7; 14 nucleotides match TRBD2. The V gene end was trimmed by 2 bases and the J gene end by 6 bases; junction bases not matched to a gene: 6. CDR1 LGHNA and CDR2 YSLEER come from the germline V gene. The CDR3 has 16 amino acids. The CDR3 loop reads CASSQLLGLAGGEQYF. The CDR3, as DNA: TGCGCCAGCAGCCAACTCCTAGGACTAGCGGGAGGCGAGCAGTACTTC.

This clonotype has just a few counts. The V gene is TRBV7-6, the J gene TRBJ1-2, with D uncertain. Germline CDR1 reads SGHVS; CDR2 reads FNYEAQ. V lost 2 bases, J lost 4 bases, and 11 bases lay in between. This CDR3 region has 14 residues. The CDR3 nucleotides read TGTGCCAGCAGCTTACGCCCCGCCCCCTATGGCTACACCTTC. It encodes CASSLRPAPYGYTF. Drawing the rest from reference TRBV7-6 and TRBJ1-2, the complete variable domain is GAGVSQSPRYKVTKRGQDVALRCDPISGHVSLYWYRQALGQGPEFLTYFNYEAQQDKSGLPNDRFSAERPEGSISTLTIQRTEQRDSAMYRCASSLRPAPYGYTFGSGTRLTVV.

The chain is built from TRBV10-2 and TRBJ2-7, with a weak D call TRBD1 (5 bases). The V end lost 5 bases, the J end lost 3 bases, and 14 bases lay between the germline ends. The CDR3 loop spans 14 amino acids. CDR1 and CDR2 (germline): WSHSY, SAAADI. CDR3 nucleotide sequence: TGCGCCAGCAGTCCTTCAGGGCTGAGCTACGAGCAGTACTTC. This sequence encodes CASSPSGLSYEQYF.

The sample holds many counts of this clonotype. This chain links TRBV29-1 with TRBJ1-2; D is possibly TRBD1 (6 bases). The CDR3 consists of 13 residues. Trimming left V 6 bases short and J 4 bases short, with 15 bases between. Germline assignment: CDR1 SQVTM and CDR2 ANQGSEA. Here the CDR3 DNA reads TGCAGCGTCATCCGGCAGGGGTCCTATGGCTACACCTTC. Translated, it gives CSVIRQGSYGYTF. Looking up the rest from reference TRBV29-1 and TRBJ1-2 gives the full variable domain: SAVISQKPSRDICQRGTSLTIQCQVDSQVTMMFWYRQQPGQSLTLIATANQGSEATYESGFVIDKFPISRPNLTFSTLTVSNMSPEDSSIYLCSVIRQGSYGYTFGSGTRLTVV.

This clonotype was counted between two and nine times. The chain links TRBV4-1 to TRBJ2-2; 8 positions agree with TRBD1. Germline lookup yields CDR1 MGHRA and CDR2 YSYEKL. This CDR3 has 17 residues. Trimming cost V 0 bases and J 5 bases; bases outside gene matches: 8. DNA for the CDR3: TGCGCCAGCAGCCAAGAGCCAGGGGGCTACCTGACCGGGGAGCTGTTTTTT. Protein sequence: CASSQEPGGYLTGELFF.

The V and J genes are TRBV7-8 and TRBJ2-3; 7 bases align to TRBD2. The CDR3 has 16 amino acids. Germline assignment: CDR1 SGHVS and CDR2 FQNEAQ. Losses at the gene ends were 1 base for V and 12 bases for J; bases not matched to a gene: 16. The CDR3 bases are TGTGCCAGCAGCTTAGGGCGGGCGGGAGACGGTTGGTTACAGTATTTT. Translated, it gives CASSLGRAGDGWLQYF.

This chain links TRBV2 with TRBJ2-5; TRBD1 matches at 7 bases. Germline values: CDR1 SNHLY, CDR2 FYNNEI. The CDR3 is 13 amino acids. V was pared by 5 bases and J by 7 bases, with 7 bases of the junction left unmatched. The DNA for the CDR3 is TGTGCCAGCAGTCCCCAGGGGGTTTCGACCCAGTACTTC. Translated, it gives CASSPQGVSTQYF.

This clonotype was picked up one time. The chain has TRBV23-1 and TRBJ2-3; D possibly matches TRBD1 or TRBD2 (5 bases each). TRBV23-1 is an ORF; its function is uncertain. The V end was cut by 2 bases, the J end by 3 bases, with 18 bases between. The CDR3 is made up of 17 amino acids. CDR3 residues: CASSQVVRDGRTDTQYF. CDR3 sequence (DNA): TGCGCCAGCAGTCAAGTAGTCCGGGACGGCAGAACAGATACGCAGTATTTT.

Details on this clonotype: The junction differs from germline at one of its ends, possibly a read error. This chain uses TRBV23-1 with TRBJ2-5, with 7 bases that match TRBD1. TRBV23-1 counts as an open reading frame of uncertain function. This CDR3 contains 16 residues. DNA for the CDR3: TGCGCCAGCAGTTGCTCCGGGACAGCCTTTGGAGAGACCCGGTACTTC. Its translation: CASSCSGTAFGETRYF.

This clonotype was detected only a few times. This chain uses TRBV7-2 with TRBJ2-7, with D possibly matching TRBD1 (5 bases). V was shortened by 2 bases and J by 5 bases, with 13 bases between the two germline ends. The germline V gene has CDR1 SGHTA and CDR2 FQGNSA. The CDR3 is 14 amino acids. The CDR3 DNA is TGTGCCAGCAGCTTAAGGGGCTTTTACGACGAGCAGTACTTC. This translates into CASSLRGFYDEQYF.

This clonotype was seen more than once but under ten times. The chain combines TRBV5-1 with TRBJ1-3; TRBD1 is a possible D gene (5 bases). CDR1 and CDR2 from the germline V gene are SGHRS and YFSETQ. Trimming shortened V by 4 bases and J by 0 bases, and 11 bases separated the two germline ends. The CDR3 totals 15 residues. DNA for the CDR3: TGCGCCAGCAGCGGGGACGCCCACTCTGGAAACACCATATATTTT. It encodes CASSGDAHSGNTIYF.

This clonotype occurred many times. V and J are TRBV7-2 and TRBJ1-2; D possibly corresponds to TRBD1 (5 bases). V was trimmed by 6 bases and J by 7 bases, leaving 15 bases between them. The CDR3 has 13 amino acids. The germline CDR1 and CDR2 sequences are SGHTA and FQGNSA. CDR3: CASSQGPSFGYTF. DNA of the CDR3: TGTGCCAGCAGTCAGGGACCGTCTTTTGGCTACACCTTC.

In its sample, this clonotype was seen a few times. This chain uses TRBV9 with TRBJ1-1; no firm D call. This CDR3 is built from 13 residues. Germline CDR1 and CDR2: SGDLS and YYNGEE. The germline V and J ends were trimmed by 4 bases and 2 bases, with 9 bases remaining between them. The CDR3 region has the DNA TGTGCCAGCAGCCCAGCCCCTAACACTGAAGCTTTCTTT. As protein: CASSPAPNTEAFF.

The CDR3 DNA is TGTGCCAGCATGAGGGACGGTACCTACGAGCAGTACTTC. Amino acid sequence: CASMRDGTYEQYF. The V gene is TRBV13, the J gene TRBJ2-7, with D perhaps being TRBD1 or TRBD2 (5 bases each). There are 13 residues in the CDR3. V dropped 7 bases and J dropped 2 bases, with 12 bases sitting between them. Germline V lookup: CDR1 PRHDT, CDR2 FYEKMQ (reference sequence).

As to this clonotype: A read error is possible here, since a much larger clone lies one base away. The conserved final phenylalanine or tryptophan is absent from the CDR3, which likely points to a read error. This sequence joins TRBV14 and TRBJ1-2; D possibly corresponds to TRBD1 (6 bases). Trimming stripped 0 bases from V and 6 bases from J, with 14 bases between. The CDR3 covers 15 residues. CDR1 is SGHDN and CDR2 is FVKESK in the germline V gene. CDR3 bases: TGTGCCAGCAGCCAAGAATTCGCCAGGGGAGATGGCTACACCTTA. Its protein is CASSQEFARGDGYTL.

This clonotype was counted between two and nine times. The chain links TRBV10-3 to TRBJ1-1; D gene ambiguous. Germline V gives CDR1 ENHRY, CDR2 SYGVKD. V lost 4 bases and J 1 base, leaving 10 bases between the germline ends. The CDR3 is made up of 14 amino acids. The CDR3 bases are TGTGCCATCAGTGCGGCCTTTAGGAACACTGAAGCTTTCTTT. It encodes CAISAAFRNTEAFF.

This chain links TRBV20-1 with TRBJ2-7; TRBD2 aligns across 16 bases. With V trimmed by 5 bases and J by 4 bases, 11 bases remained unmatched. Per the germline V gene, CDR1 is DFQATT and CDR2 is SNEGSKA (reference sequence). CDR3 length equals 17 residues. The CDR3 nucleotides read TGCAGTGCTCTCCCCGGGACTAGCGGGAGGGCCGAGTACGAGCAGTACTTC. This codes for CSALPGTSGRAEYEQYF.

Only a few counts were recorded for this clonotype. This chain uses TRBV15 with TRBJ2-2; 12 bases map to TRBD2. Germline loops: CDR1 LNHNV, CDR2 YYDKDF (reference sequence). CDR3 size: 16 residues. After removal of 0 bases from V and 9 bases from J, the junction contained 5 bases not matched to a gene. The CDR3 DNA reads TGTGCCACCAGCAGAGATAGACTAGCGGGAGTCCGGGAGCTGTTTTTT. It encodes CATSRDRLAGVRELFF.

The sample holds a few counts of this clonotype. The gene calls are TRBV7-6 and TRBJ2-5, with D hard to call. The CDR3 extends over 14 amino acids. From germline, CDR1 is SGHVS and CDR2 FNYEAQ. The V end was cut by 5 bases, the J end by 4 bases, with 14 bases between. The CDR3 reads CASSADWARETQYF. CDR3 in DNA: TGTGCCAGCAGCGCAGACTGGGCACGAGAGACCCAGTACTTC.

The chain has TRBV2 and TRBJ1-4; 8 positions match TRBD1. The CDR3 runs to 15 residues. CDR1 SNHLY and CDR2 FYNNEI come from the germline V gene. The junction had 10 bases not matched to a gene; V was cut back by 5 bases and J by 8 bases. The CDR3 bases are TGTGCCAGCAGTCGGCCGACAGGGGAGGCGGAAAAACTGTTTTTT. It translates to CASSRPTGEAEKLFF.

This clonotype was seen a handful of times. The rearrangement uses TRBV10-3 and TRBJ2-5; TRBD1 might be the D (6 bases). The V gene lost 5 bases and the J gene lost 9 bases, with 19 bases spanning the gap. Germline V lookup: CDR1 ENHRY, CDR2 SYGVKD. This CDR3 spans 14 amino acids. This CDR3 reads CAISRDPGSGAQYF. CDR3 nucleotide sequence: TGTGCCATCAGTAGGGACCCGGGATCAGGGGCCCAGTACTTC.